This TCR beta chain was recorded in a study of monozygotic twins with inflammatory bowel disease. Study-wide findings and caveats: Similarity of repertoires did not differ between concordant and discordant twins, possibly from limited power. Compared with healthy twins, IBD patients shared fewer clonotypes with others, especially with disease activity.

Incorporation of UMIs carrying a 6-nucleotide sample barcode was performed by template switching. For each CDR3 protein, TCRdb gives one entry from its re-call of the 5' RACE reads, without DNA. This sample's table has over 150,000 distinct CDR3 sequences. This CDR3 has 14 residues. Germline CDR1 LGHDT, CDR2 YNNKEL (reference sequence). Note on this clonotype: Its antigen is not known.

This clonotype was sampled from a human donor with ulcerative colitis or Crohn's disease, or a healthy co-twin of an affected twin (not recorded which). J is TRBJ1-1 and V is TRBV3-1; TCRdb names TRBD1, which stays unverified in the absence of DNA. What was sequenced was blood. CDR3 sequence reads: CASSQGGLQTEAFF.